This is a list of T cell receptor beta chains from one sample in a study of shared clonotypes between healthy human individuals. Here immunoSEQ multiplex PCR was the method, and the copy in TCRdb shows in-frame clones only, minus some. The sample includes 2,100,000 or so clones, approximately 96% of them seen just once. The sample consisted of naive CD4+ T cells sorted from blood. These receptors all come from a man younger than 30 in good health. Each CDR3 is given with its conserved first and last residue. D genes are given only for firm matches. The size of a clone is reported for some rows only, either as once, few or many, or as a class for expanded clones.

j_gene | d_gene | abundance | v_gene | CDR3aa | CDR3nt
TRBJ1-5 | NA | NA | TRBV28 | CASSLTGWEGQPQHF | TGTGCCAGCAGTTTAACGGGGTGGGAGGGTCAGCCCCAGCATTTT
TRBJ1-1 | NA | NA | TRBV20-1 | CSALTDTEAFF | TGCAGTGCCCTAACCGACACTGAAGCTTTCTTT
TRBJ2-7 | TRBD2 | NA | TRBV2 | CASSVRTSGSLEQYF | TGTGCCAGCAGTGTACGGACTAGCGGGAGTCTCGAGCAGTACTTC
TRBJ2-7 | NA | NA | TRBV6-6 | CASSQGGVGPYEQYF | TGTGCCAGCAGCCAGGGGGGGGTCGGACCCTACGAGCAGTACTTC
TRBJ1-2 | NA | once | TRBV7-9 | CASSASRGSNYGYTF | TGTGCCAGCAGCGCTAGCAGGGGATCTAACTATGGCTACACCTTC
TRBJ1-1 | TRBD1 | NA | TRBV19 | CASSIDQWDRATEAFF | TGTGCCAGTAGTATAGATCAATGGGACAGGGCGACTGAAGCTTTCTTT
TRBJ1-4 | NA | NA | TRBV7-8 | CASSLGWRGGQSNEKLFF | TGTGCCAGCAGCTTAGGGTGGAGAGGGGGGCAGAGTAATGAAAAACTGTTTTTT
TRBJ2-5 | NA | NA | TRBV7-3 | CASRSAGQETQYF | TGTGCCAGCAGGTCAGCGGGCCAAGAGACCCAGTACTTC
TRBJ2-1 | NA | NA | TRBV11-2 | CASSPPRSYNEQFF | TGTGCCAGCAGCCCTCCCAGGTCCTACAATGAGCAGTTCTTC
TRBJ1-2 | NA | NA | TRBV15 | CATSRGRTNYGYTF | TGTGCCACCAGCAGAGGAAGAACTAACTATGGCTACACCTTC
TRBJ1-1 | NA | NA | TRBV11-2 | CASSLASYISGTEAFF | TGTGCCAGCAGCTTAGCATCCTATATTTCAGGGACTGAAGCTTTCTTT
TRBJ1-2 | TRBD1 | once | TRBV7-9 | CASSFGQAAGSYTF | TGTGCCAGCAGCTTTGGACAGGCCGCCGGGAGCTACACCTTC
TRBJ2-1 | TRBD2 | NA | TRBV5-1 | CASSSQTSGGFAEQFF | TGCGCCAGCAGCTCCCAAACTAGCGGGGGATTTGCTGAGCAGTTCTTC
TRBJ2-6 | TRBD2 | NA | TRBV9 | CASSRGDSGANVLTF | TGTGCCAGCTCCCGGGGGGACTCTGGGGCCAACGTCCTGACTTTC
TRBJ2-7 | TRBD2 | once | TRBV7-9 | CASSASGGSSYEQYF | TGTGCCAGCAGCGCCAGCGGGGGTAGCTCCTACGAGCAGTACTTC
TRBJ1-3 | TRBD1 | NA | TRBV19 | CASSRDRLSGNTIYF | TGTGCCAGTAGCCGGGACAGGTTGTCTGGAAACACCATATATTTT
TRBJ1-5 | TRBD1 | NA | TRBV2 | CASSEQGIHNQPQHF | TGTGCCAGCAGCGAACAGGGGATCCACAATCAGCCCCAGCATTTT
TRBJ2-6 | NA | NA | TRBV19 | CATRFGGANVLTF | TGTGCCACCCGATTTGGTGGGGCCAACGTCCTGACTTTC
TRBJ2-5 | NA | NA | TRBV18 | CASSPLQGGTQYF | TGTGCCAGCTCACCACTGCAGGGAGGAACCCAGTACTTC
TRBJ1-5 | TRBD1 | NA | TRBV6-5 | CASSYSTGPNQPQHF | TGTGCCAGCAGTTACTCGACAGGGCCAAATCAGCCCCAGCATTTT
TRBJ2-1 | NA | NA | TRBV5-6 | CASSLRQPNEQFF | TGTGCCAGCAGCTTGAGACAGCCCAATGAGCAGTTCTTC
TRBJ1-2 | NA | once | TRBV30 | CAWSELNSRQQLYGYTF | TGTGCCTGGAGTGAATTGAACTCGAGACAGCAACTCTATGGCTACACCTTC
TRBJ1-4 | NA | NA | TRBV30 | CASSGTTNEKLFF | TGTGCCAGTTCTGGCACAACTAATGAAAAACTGTTTTTT
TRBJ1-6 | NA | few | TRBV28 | CASSLRGRNSPLHF | TGTGCCAGCAGTTTAAGAGGGAGGAATTCACCCCTCCACTTT
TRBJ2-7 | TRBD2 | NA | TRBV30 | CAWSVSGTIYEQYF | TGTGCCTGGAGTGTAAGCGGGACTATTTACGAGCAGTACTTC
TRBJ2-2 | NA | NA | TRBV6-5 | CASSRGAGTGELFF | TGTGCCAGCAGCAGGGGGGCGGGGACCGGGGAGCTGTTTTTT
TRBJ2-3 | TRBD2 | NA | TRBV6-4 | CASSDSLAGTDTQYF | TGTGCCAGCAGTGACTCACTAGCGGGGACAGATACGCAGTATTTT
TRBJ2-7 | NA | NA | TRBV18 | CASSGTEVYEQYF | TGTGCCAGCTCGGGGACCGAGGTTTACGAGCAGTACTTC
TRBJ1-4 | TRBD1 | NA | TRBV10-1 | CASIKQGAGEKLFF | TGCGCCAGCATTAAACAGGGGGCGGGGGAAAAACTGTTTTTT
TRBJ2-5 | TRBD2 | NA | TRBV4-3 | CASSWSAGGGETQYF | TGCGCCAGCTCTTGGAGTGCGGGAGGAGGGGAGACCCAGTACTTC
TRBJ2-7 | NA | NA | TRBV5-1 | CASSRSAGLSYEQYF | TGCGCCAGCAGCCGTTCGGCAGGGTTGTCCTACGAGCAGTACTTC
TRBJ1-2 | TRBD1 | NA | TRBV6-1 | CASSDPLGQATHF | TGTGCCAGCAGTGACCCCCTCGGACAGGCAACACACTTC
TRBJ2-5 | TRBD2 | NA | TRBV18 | CASSRIAGAPQETQYF | TGTGCCAGCTCACGGATAGCGGGGGCCCCCCAAGAGACCCAGTACTTC
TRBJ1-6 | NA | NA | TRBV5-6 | CASSLREGGSYNSPLHF | TGTGCCAGCAGCTTGAGGGAGGGGGGCTCCTATAATTCACCCCTCCACTTT
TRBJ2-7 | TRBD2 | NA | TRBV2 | CASLGGTSGPYEQYF | TGTGCCAGTCTAGGGGGGACTAGCGGACCCTACGAGCAGTACTTC
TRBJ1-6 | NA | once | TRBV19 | CASSTQSSYNSPLHF | TGTGCCAGTAGTACGCAGAGCTCCTATAATTCACCCCTCCACTTT
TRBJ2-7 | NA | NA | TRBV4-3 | CASSQDLIYEQYF | TGCGCCAGCAGCCAAGATCTGATATACGAGCAGTACTTC
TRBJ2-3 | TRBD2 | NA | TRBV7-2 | CASSLARTRVAGDTQYF | TGTGCCAGCAGCTTAGCCCGAACGAGGGTAGCGGGAGATACGCAGTATTTT
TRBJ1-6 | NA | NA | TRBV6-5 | CASGRGAADNSPLHF | TGTGCCAGCGGACGGGGGGCCGCGGATAATTCACCCCTCCACTTT
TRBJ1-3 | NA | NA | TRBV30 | CAWATGGGNTIYF | TGTGCCTGGGCGACAGGAGGAGGAAACACCATATATTTT
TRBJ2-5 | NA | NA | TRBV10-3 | CAISEGRPTETQYF | TGTGCCATCAGCGAGGGGAGGCCCACAGAGACCCAGTACTTC
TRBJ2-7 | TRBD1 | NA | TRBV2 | CASSEGDRGIYEQYF | TGTGCCAGCAGTGAAGGGGACAGGGGAATCTACGAGCAGTACTTC
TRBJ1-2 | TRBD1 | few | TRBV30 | CAWSMTGTGGYYGYTF | TGTGCCTGGAGTATGACCGGGACAGGGGGTTACTATGGCTACACCTTC